Listed below are T cell receptor beta chains from one sample, sequenced in a study of T cell repertoires in cytomegalovirus infection. Each CDR3 protein is one row after TCRdb ran MiXCR on the reads. This table has hundreds of thousands of distinct CDR3 sequences, approximately 24% appearing once. The sample comprised CD8+ T cells from PBMCs. The receptors were sampled from a human donor in good health (CMV status not recorded). Some clones in this sample may be carry-over from other donors' samples. The CDR3 runs from the conserved cysteine through the conserved F or W. The order of the fields is clone size, J gene, V gene, D gene, CDR3 DNA, CDR3 protein. D genes are given only for firm matches. Only some rows state a clone size, as once, few, many or a class for expanded clones.

>many|TRBJ1-1|TRBV7-9|NA
TGTGCCAGCAGCTTCGGGGGACCAACTGAAGCTTTCTTT
CASSFGGPTEAFF
>many|TRBJ2-1|TRBV19|NA
TGTGCCAGTAGTATGGAACGAAACAATGAGCAGTTCTTC
CASSMERNNEQFF
>NA|TRBJ2-7|TRBV29-1|NA
TGCAGCGTTGAAGGGACTTCCTCCACCTACGAGCAGTACTTC
CSVEGTSSTYEQYF
>many|TRBJ1-1|TRBV20-1|NA
TGCAGTGCTCCTAGGCGTGGCAGGGAATATAGGCACACTGAAGCTTTCTTT
CSAPRRGREYRHTEAFF
>few|TRBJ2-7|TRBV7-2|NA
TGTGCCAGCAGCTTGGGTCTTAACCCCTACGAGCAGTACTTC
CASSLGLNPYEQYF
>few|TRBJ2-2|TRBV4-1|NA
TGCGCCAGCAGCCAAATTGCGAACACCGGGGAGCTGTTTTTT
CASSQIANTGELFF
>NA|TRBJ2-5|TRBV6-5|NA
TGTGCCAGCAGGCGGCGGGGCGATGAGACCCAGTACTTC
CASRRRGDETQYF
>many|TRBJ1-1|TRBV7-6|TRBD1
TGTGCCAGCGGACCGAGACAGGGCACTGAAGCTTTCTTT
CASGPRQGTEAFF
>NA|TRBJ2-3|TRBV2|TRBD2
TGTGCCAGCCGGGGAAGCGGGGGGGCCCCAGATACGCAGTATTTT
CASRGSGGAPDTQYF
>few|TRBJ1-5|TRBV6-6|NA
TGTGCCAGCAGTAACCGGGACCCTTGGAATCGGCCCCAGCATTTT
CASSNRDPWNRPQHF
>few|TRBJ2-1|TRBV6-1|NA
TGTGCCAGCATCAAGGGGTTCGGCGGGGGCCCCTACAATGAGCAGTTCTTC
CASIKGFGGGPYNEQFF
>few|TRBJ1-5|TRBV7-9|NA
TGTGCCAGCAGCTTAGGTGACACCAAGGCTGATCAGCCCCAGCATTTT
CASSLGDTKADQPQHF
>few|TRBJ1-5|TRBV25-1|NA
TGTGCCAGCCAAGGGACACTTAGCAATCAGCCCCAGCATTTT
CASQGTLSNQPQHF
>NA|TRBJ1-2|TRBV29-1|NA
TGCAGCGTTGTATCGGGGGATTTTTTTGGCTACACCTTC
CSVVSGDFFGYTF
>few|TRBJ2-1|TRBV7-9|TRBD2
TGTGCCAGCAGCTCAAATATGATGGAGGGTCGGGGGGGGTACAATGAGCAGTTCTTC
CASSSNMMEGRGGYNEQFF
>once|TRBJ2-1|TRBV5-5|NA
TGTGCCAGCACTGCCCTCGGGGATGAGCAGTTCTTC
CASTALGDEQFF
>few|TRBJ1-1|TRBV5-6|NA
TGTGCCAGCACCCCCTCGTGGGAAGAACTGAACACTGAAGCTTTCTTT
CASTPSWEELNTEAFF
>many|TRBJ2-5|TRBV12-3/TRBV12-4|NA
TGTGCCAGCGGCTTAGACAGAGATCAAGAGACCCAGTACTTC
CASGLDRDQETQYF
>few|TRBJ2-7|TRBV20-1|NA
TGCAGTGCTAGAGATAGGAACAGGGTGGCCTACGAGCAGTACTTC
CSARDRNRVAYEQYF
>NA|TRBJ2-6|TRBV14|NA
TGTGCCAGCAGCCAAGTATCCGGGGCCAACGTCCTGACTTTC
CASSQVSGANVLTF
>NA|TRBJ1-5|TRBV20-1|TRBD1
TGCAGTGCTAGACCCTCTAGACAGGGAAGCCAGCCCCAGCATTTT
CSARPSRQGSQPQHF
>few|TRBJ2-3|TRBV7-9|TRBD2
TGTGCCACTTGGGCACGGGGGGACACAGATACGCAGTATTTT
CATWARGDTDTQYF